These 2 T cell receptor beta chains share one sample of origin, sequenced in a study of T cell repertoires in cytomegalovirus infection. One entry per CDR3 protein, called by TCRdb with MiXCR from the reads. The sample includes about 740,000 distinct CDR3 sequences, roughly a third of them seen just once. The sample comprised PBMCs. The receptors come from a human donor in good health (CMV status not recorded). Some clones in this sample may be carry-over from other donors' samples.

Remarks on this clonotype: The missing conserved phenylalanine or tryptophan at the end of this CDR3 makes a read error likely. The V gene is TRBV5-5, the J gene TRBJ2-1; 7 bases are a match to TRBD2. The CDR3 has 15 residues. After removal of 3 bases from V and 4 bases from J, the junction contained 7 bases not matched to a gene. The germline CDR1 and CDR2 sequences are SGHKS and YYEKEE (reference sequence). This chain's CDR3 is CASSWSGDAYNEQFL. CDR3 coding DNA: TGTGCCAGCAGCTGGAGCGGGGATGCTTACAATGAGCAGTTCTTA.

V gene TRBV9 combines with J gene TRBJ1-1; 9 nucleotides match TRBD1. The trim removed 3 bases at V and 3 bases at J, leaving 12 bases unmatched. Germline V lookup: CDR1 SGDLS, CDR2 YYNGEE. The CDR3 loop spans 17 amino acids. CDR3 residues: CASSASLTGGRDTEAFF. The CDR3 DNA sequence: TGTGCCAGCAGCGCAAGCCTTACAGGGGGCCGGGACACTGAAGCTTTCTTT.